This entry is about one T cell receptor beta chain. The sample originates from a study of blood T cell repertoires in COVID-19. The wider study: Samples came from the United States, Italy and Spain, spanning acute and convalescent COVID-19. PBMCs, B-cell-depleted T cells, or T cells provided the cDNA or gDNA that made up the material.

In the study's own analysis: Reference gene primer amplification in the assay estimated nucleated cell counts. The table came from immunoSEQ multiplex PCR; TCRdb's copy has only in-frame clones and leaves some out. D and trimming were read from the DNA, whereas the V and J calls and clone size are those reported in that table. The sample contains over 200,000 clones, 65% to 85% of which appear only once. Trimming took 1 base from V and 7 from J, leaving 14 bases between them. Germline V gives CDR1 SGHRS, CDR2 YFSETQ. This CDR3 has 14 amino acids. Source material: peripheral blood. This receptor was identified in a man older than 75 with acute or convalescent COVID-19. The genes are TRBV5-1 and TRBJ1-2, with D possibly matching TRBD1 (5 bases). CDR3: CASSLPTVTTGYTF. The CDR3 DNA reads as TGCGCCAGCAGCTTGCCGACAGTAACGACTGGCTACACCTTC.